This is a list of T cell receptor beta chains from one sample in a study of cytomegalovirus exposure and HLA in healthy donors. The repertoire was sequenced with immunoSEQ multiplex PCR; TCRdb's copy has only in-frame clones and lacks some. The sample lists roughly 90,000 clones, roughly 92% occurring once. The source material was PBMCs. These receptors originate from a woman aged 30 to 39 in good health and CMV-seropositive. CDR3s include the opening cysteine and the closing phenylalanine or tryptophan. A D gene is named only where the DNA matches it firmly. A row's size may be missing; if present it is once, few, many or a size class.

CDR3 | DNA | D | J | size | V
CASSLAGTGEAFF | TGCGCCAGCAGCCTCGCCGGGACAGGGGAAGCTTTCTTT | TRBD1 | TRBJ1-1 | once | TRBV4-1
CASSEDFRGRRGYTF | TGTGCCAGCAGTGAAGATTTCAGGGGGCGCAGGGGCTACACCTTC | TRBD1 | TRBJ1-2 | . | TRBV6-1
CASSDSEGGSGELFF | TGTGCCAGCAGTGACTCTGAAGGGGGCTCCGGGGAGCTGTTTTTT | TRBD1 | TRBJ2-2 | . | TRBV6-4
CASRQTNTGELFF | TGCGCCAGCAGGCAGACGAACACCGGGGAGCTGTTTTTT | . | TRBJ2-2 | . | TRBV5-1
CASSFRTPGTGEYEQYF | TGTGCCAGCAGCTTTCGTACCCCCGGGACAGGAGAGTACGAGCAGTACTTC | TRBD1 | TRBJ2-7 | . | TRBV11-2
CASSYAGAGNQPQHF | TGTGCCAGCAGTTACGCAGGGGCGGGCAATCAGCCCCAGCATTTT | . | TRBJ1-5 | . | TRBV5-5
CASSQVASVDEQFF | TGCGCCAGCAGCCAAGTTGCTAGTGTCGATGAGCAGTTCTTC | . | TRBJ2-1 | once | TRBV4-1
CASSKEREELDTEAFF | TGTGCCAGCAGCAAAGAGCGTGAGGAATTGGACACTGAAGCTTTCTTT | . | TRBJ1-1 | once | TRBV21-1
CASGLAPGTGGPFYNEQFF | TGTGCTAGTGGTTTGGCTCCCGGGACAGGGGGTCCCTTTTACAATGAGCAGTTCTTC | TRBD1 | TRBJ2-1 | . | TRBV12-5
CASSVDEVVNIQYF | TGTGCCAGCAGCGTAGATGAGGTTGTGAACATTCAGTACTTC | . | TRBJ2-4 | . | TRBV9
CASSQGQGSYEQYF | TGCGCCAGCAGCCAGGGACAGGGGTCCTACGAGCAGTACTTC | TRBD1 | TRBJ2-7 | . | TRBV4-1
CASSFGLARISSYEQYF | TGTGCCAGCAGCTTCGGACTAGCGAGAATAAGCTCCTACGAGCAGTACTTC | TRBD2 | TRBJ2-7 | . | TRBV7-8
CATAPGREAAYNEQFF | TGCGCCACCGCGCCGGGGCGGGAGGCCGCCTACAATGAGCAGTTCTTC | TRBD2 | TRBJ2-1 | . | TRBV5-1
CASSIRGQVMGYTF | TGTGCCAGTAGTATACGGGGACAGGTGATGGGCTACACCTTC | TRBD1 | TRBJ1-2 | few | TRBV19
CASSLGLGEQGEAFF | TGTGCCAGCTCACTTGGTCTAGGGGAACAAGGTGAAGCTTTCTTT | . | TRBJ1-1 | . | TRBV18
CASSLGGAALALSTDTQYF | TGTGCCAGCAGCCTGGGGGGAGCGGCACTAGCGTTGAGCACAGATACGCAGTATTTT | TRBD2 | TRBJ2-3 | . | TRBV7-2
CASSPVWTGGRGNTEAFF | TGTGCCAGCTCACCAGTCTGGACAGGGGGGAGAGGAAACACTGAAGCTTTCTTT | TRBD1 | TRBJ1-1 | . | TRBV18
CAWSGQGPFTDTQYF | TGTGCCTGGAGTGGTCAGGGGCCTTTCACAGATACGCAGTATTTT | . | TRBJ2-3 | once | TRBV30
CASSSPGGWETQYF | TGTGCCAGCAGCTCGCCGGGAGGCTGGGAGACCCAGTACTTC | TRBD2 | TRBJ2-5 | . | TRBV7-2
CSAWTGARNEQFF | TGCAGCGCTTGGACAGGGGCCCGTAATGAGCAGTTCTTC | TRBD1 | TRBJ2-1 | . | TRBV29-1
CASSEFRTDQETQYF | TGTGCCAGCAGTGAATTTAGGACAGACCAAGAGACCCAGTACTTC | . | TRBJ2-5 | . | TRBV25-1
CASSVGRMNTEAFF | TGTGCCAGCAGCGTAGGGAGGATGAACACTGAAGCTTTCTTT | . | TRBJ1-1 | . | TRBV9
CASSFGGRARGTQYF | TGTGCCAGCAGTTTCGGCGGGAGGGCCCGGGGGACCCAGTACTTC | TRBD2 | TRBJ2-5 | . | TRBV28
CASSRGSGGETQYF | TGTGCCAGCAGCCGGGGATCCGGTGGAGAGACCCAGTACTTC | . | TRBJ2-5 | . | TRBV7-2
CASSEMSGAGFEQFF | TGTGCCAGCAGTGAAATGTCGGGAGCAGGTTTTGAGCAGTTCTTC | . | TRBJ2-1 | . | TRBV2
CASSSTSGSMLGETQYF | TGTGCCAGCAGCTCGACTAGCGGGAGCATGTTGGGGGAGACCCAGTACTTC | TRBD2 | TRBJ2-5 | . | TRBV13
CASSDRVGDRGLGETQYF | TGTGCCAGCAGTGACAGGGTAGGGGACAGGGGGCTAGGGGAGACCCAGTACTTC | TRBD1 | TRBJ2-5 | . | TRBV6-4
CASSGQKITDTQYF | TGTGCCAGCAGTGGACAGAAGATCACAGATACGCAGTATTTT | . | TRBJ2-3 | . | TRBV28
CASSQDHQGVAAYNEQFF | TGTGCCAGCAGCCAAGATCATCAAGGGGTAGCCGCCTACAATGAGCAGTTCTTC | . | TRBJ2-1 | . | TRBV4-2
CASSLDRVIYGYTF | TGTGCCAGCAGCTTAGACAGGGTTATCTATGGCTACACCTTC | TRBD1 | TRBJ1-2 | . | TRBV5-6
CASSVVAASYNEQFF | TGTGCCAGCAGCGTAGTAGCGGCGAGCTACAATGAGCAGTTCTTC | . | TRBJ2-1 | few | TRBV9
CASSLPPLGRDGGTQYF | TGTGCCAGCAGTCTACCTCCCCTGGGGCGGGATGGGGGGACCCAGTACTTC | . | TRBJ2-5 | . | TRBV28
CASSHWGLVRGNEQFF | TGTGCCAGCTCCCATTGGGGGTTGGTGCGGGGCAATGAGCAGTTCTTC | . | TRBJ2-1 | many | TRBV18